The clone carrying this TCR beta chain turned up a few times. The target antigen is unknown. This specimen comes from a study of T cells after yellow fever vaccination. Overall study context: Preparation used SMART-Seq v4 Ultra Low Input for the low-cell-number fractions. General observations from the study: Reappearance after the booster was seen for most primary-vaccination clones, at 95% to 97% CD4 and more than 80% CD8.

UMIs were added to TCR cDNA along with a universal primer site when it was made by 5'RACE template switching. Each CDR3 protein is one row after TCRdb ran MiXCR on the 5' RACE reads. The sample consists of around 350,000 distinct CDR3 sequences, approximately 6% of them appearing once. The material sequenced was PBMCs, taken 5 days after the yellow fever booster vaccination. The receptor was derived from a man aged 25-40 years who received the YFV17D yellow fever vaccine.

CDR3 loop: CASRERTGSWVTYEQYF. The DNA for the CDR3 is TGTGCCAGCAGGGAAAGGACAGGGAGCTGGGTTACCTACGAGCAGTACTTC. This chain links TRBV7-2 with TRBJ2-7; 8 bases fit TRBD1. The J segment lost 2 bases and the V segment lost 6 bases, leaving 15 bases of the junction unmatched. Germline V gene data show CDR1 as SGHTA and CDR2 as FQGNSA. The CDR3 consists of 17 residues.